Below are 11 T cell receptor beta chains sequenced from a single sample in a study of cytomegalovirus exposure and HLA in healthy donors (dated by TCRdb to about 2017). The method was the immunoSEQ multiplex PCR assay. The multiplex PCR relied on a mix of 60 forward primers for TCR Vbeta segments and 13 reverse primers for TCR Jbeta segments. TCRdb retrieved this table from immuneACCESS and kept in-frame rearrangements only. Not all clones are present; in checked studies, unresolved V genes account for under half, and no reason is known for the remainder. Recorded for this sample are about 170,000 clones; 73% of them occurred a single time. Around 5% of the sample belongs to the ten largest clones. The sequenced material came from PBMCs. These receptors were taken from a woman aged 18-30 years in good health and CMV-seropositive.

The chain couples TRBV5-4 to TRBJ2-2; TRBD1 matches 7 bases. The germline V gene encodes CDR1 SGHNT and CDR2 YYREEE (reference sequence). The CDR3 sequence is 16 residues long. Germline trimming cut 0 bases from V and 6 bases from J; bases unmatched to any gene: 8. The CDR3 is CASSLGGQAGSGELFF. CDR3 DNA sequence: TGTGCCAGCAGCTTGGGAGGACAGGCAGGTTCCGGGGAGCTGTTTTTT.

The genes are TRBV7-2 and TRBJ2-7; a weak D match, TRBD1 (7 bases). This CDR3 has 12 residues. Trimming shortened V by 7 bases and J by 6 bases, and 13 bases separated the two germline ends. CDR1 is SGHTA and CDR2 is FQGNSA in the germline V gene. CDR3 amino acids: CASNGGGVEQYF. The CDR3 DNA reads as TGTGCCAGCAACGGAGGGGGCGTCGAGCAGTACTTC.

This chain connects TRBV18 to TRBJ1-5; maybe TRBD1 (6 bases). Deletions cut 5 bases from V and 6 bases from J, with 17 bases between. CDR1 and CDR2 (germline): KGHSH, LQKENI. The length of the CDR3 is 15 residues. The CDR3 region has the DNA TGTGCCAGCTCAATGGGCAGGGGAAGAGGTCAGCCCCAGCATTTT. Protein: CASSMGRGRGQPQHF.

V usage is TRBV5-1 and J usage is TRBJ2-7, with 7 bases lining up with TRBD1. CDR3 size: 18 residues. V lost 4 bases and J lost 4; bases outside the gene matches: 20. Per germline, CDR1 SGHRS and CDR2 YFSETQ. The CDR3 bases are TGCGCCAGCAGCGTTGGTCTCTTTCGGGACAGACCTTCATACGAGCAGTACTTC. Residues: CASSVGLFRDRPSYEQYF.

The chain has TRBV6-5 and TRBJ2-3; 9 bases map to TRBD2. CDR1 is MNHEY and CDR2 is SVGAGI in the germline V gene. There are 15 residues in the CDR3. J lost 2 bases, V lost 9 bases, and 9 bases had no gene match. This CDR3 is CASGKRGDDTDTQYF. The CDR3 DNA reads TGTGCCAGTGGCAAGCGGGGGGACGACACAGATACGCAGTATTTT.

In DNA form, the CDR3 reads TGTGCCAGCAGCCAAGGGGGTAAGGGGTACGAGACCCAGTACTTC. Amino acids: CASSQGGKGYETQYF. J is TRBJ2-5 and V is TRBV2, with D perhaps matching TRBD1 (6 bases). Trimming stripped 6 bases from V and 5 bases from J, with 19 bases between. Germline CDR1 and CDR2: SNHLY and FYNNEI. This CDR3 has 15 residues. Full variable domain (rest looked up from reference TRBV2 and TRBJ2-5): EPEVTQTPSHQVTQMGQEVILRCVPISNHLYFYWYRQILGQKVEFLVSFYNNEISEKSEIFDDQFSVERPDGSNFTLKIRSTKLEDSAMYFCASSQGGKGYETQYFGPGTRLLVL.

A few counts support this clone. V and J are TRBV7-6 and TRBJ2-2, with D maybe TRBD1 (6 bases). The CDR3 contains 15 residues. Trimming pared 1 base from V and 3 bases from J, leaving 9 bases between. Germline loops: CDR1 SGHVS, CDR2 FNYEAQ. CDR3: CASSLVRQDTGELFF. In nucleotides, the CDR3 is TGTGCCAGCAGCTTAGTGAGACAGGACACCGGGGAGCTGTTTTTT.

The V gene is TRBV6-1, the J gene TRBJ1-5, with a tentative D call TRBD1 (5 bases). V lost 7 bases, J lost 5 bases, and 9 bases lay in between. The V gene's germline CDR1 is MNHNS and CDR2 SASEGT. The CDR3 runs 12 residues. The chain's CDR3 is CASNQGYQPQHF. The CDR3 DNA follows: TGTGCCAGCAACCAGGGCTATCAGCCCCAGCATTTT.

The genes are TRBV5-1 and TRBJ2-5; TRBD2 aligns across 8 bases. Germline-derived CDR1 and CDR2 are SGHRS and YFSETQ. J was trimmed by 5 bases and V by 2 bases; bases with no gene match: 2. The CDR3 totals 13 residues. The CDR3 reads CASSLAGAETQYF. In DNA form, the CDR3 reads TGCGCCAGCAGCTTAGCGGGGGCCGAGACCCAGTACTTC.

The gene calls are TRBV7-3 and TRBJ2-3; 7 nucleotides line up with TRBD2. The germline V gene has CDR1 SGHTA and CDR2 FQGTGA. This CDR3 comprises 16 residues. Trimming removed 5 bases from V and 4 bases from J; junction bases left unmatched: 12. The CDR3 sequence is CASSPTLADGADTQYF. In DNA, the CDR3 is TGTGCCAGCAGCCCTACTCTAGCGGATGGCGCAGATACGCAGTATTTT. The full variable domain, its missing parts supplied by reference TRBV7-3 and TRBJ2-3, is GAGVSQTPSNKVTEKGKYVELRCDPISGHTALYWYRQSLGQGPEFLIYFQGTGAADDSGLPNDRFFAVRPEGSVSTLKIQRTERGDSAVYLCASSPTLADGADTQYFGPGTRLTVL.

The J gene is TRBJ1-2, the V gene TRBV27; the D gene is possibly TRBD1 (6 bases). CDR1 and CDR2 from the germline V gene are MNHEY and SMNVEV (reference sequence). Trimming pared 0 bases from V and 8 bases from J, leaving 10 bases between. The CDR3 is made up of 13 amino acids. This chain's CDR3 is CASSLSGGRGYTF. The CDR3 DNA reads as TGTGCCAGCAGTTTATCAGGGGGACGGGGCTACACCTTC.